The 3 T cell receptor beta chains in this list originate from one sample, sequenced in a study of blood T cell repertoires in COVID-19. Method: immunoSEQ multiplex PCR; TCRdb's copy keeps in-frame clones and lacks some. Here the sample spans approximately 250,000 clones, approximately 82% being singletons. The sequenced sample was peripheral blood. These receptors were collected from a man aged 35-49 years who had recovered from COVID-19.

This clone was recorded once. The CDR3 nucleotides are TGTGCCAGCAGCCCCCGGACTAGCGGGAGTGTCTCAGATACGCAGTATTTT. Translation gives CASSPRTSGSVSDTQYF. This rearrangement joins TRBV9 to TRBJ2-3, with TRBD2 matching 13 bases. With 4 bases clipped from V and 4 bases from J, the junction kept 9 bases outside the gene matches. This CDR3 contains 17 residues. CDR1 and CDR2 from the germline V gene are SGDLS and YYNGEE.

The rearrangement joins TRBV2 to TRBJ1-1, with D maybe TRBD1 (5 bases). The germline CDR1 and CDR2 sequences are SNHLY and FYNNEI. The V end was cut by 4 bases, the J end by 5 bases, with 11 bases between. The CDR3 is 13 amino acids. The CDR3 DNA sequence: TGTGCCAGCAGTGGACAGACTAGGACTGAAGCTTTCTTT. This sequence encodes CASSGQTRTEAFF.

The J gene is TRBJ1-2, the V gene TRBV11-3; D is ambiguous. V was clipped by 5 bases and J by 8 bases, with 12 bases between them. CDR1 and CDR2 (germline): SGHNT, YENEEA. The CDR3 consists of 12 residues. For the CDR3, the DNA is TGTGCCAGCAGCCGTCAGATCGGGGGCTACACCTTC. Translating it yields CASSRQIGGYTF.